The clone carrying this TCR beta chain has a single count. The record originates from a study of blood T cell repertoires in COVID-19. Study information: The United States, Italy and Spain supplied acute and convalescent COVID-19 samples. The analysed material was cDNA or gDNA that came from T cells, B-cell-depleted T cells, or PBMCs.

Trimming removed 3 bases from V and 2 bases from J, with 18 bases in between. Germline values: CDR1 LNHDA, CDR2 SQIVND (reference sequence). The CDR3 length is 17 residues. In the authors' workflow: Reference gene primer amplification gave estimated nucleated cell counts. TCRdb keeps only in-frame clones here, not all; method: immunoSEQ multiplex PCR. V and J calls plus clone size are reproduced from that table; the DNA served to infer D and trimming. The sample carries fewer than 250,000 clones, 80% to 90% recorded once. Input material: peripheral blood. The chain employs TRBV19 and TRBJ2-3; a weak D match, TRBD1 (5 bases). This receptor was identified in a woman in her 70s with active or convalescent COVID-19. The CDR3 DNA is TGTGCCAGTAGTATCCAGTGGCTAGTGGGGCACACAGATACGCAGTATTTT. Amino acids: CASSIQWLVGHTDTQYF. Full variable domain (missing parts from reference TRBV19 and TRBJ2-3): DGGITQSPKYLFRKEGQNVTLSCEQNLNHDAMYWYRQDPGQGLRLIYYSQIVNDFQKGDIAEGYSVSREKKESFPLTVTSAQKNPTAFYLCASSIQWLVGHTDTQYFGPGTRLTVL.